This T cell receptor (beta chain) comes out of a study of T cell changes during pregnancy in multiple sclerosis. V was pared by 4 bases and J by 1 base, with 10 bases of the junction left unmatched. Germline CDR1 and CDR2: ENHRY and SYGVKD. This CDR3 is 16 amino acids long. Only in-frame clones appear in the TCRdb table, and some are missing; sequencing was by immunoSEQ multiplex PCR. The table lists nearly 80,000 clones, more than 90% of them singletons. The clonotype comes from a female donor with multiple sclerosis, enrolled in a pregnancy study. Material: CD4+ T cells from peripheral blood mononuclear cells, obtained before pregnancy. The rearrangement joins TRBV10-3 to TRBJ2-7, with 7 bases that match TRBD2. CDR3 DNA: TGTGCCATCAGTGTCCGCCTAGCGGAGGTATCCTACGAGCAGTACTTC. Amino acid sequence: CAISVRLAEVSYEQYF.